A selection of T cell receptor beta chains follows, all from one sample in a study of T cell responses to AZD1222 COVID-19 vaccine. Clones were sequenced by immunoSEQ multiplex PCR, and TCRdb holds only the in-frame ones, with some missing. The sample consists of about 120,000 clones, 92% of them appearing once. Sample: peripheral blood, taken on day 0 of AZD1222 vaccination. The source is an adult in good health. The CDR3 runs from the conserved cysteine through the conserved F or W. The D gene is left open where the match is weak. The size entry is marked missing in some rows and otherwise reads once, few, many or a size class.

NA	TRBV11-2	TRBJ2-3	NA	TGTGCCAGCAGCTTAGCCGACTACACAGATACGCAGTATTTT	CASSLADYTDTQYF
TRBD1	TRBV28	TRBJ1-6	NA	TGTGCCAGCAGTTCAAGACAGGGAAATTCACCCCTCCACTTT	CASSSRQGNSPLHF
TRBD1	TRBV5-1	TRBJ1-1	NA	TGCGCCAGCAGCTCGGGACAGGGATCTTACTTGAACACTGAAGCTTTCTTT	CASSSGQGSYLNTEAFF
NA	TRBV15	TRBJ2-2	NA	TGTGCCACCAGCAGAGGGGTAGAGGAGCTGTTTTTT	CATSRGVEELFF
NA	TRBV4-1	TRBJ1-3	NA	TGCGCCAGCAGCCAAAACCCCGGGTTAGGCAACACCATATATTTT	CASSQNPGLGNTIYF
NA	TRBV30	TRBJ1-5	NA	TGTGCCTGGAGTCCTGGGACTCATAGCAATCAGCCCCAGCATTTT	CAWSPGTHSNQPQHF
NA	TRBV11-2	TRBJ2-7	NA	TGTGCCAGCAGCTTTGCTGGGGCAGGCCCTAAGGACGAGCAGTACTTC	CASSFAGAGPKDEQYF
NA	TRBV2	TRBJ2-7	NA	TGTGCCAGCAGTGGTGGGGGACACCCCTACGAGCAGTACTTC	CASSGGGHPYEQYF
NA	TRBV30	TRBJ1-4	NA	TGTGCCTGGGAGGACCCGGCAACTAATGAAAAACTGTTTTTT	CAWEDPATNEKLFF
TRBD1	TRBV18	TRBJ2-3	NA	TGTGCCAGCTCACTGAGCATAGGGGGCTCCACAGATACGCAGTATTTT	CASSLSIGGSTDTQYF
TRBD1	TRBV9	TRBJ1-4	NA	TGTGCCAGCAGCCCCACCGGGACAGGACTTGCAACTAATGAAAAACTGTTTTTT	CASSPTGTGLATNEKLFF
NA	TRBV4-3	TRBJ1-2	once	TGCGCCAGCAGCCAAAGTCGCACCGAGGGCTATGGCTACACCTTC	CASSQSRTEGYGYTF
TRBD1	TRBV19	TRBJ1-6	NA	TGTGCCAGTAGCGCGGACAGGTTGAGTGATTCACCCCTCCACTTT	CASSADRLSDSPLHF
TRBD1	TRBV2	TRBJ1-4	NA	TGTGCCAGCAGAGATAGACAGGGTAGGGAAAAACTGTTTTTT	CASRDRQGREKLFF
NA	TRBV5-6	TRBJ2-7	NA	TGTGCCAGTTCAACAGGGAGCTCCTACGAGCAGTACTTC	CASSTGSSYEQYF
NA	TRBV6-5	TRBJ1-2	NA	TGTGCCAGCAGTCAGGGTCCCTTTGGCTACACCTTC	CASSQGPFGYTF
TRBD2	TRBV6-2/TRBV6-3	TRBJ2-5	NA	TGTGCCAGCAGTCCCTCCTGGACTAGCGGGAGCCGAGAGACCCAGTACTTC	CASSPSWTSGSRETQYF
NA	TRBV28	TRBJ1-1	NA	TGTGCCAGCAGAGAAAACACTGAAGCTTTCTTT	CASRENTEAFF
NA	TRBV7-7	TRBJ2-7	NA	TGTGCCAGCAGCTTGCTACAGGGAAACGAGCAGTACTTC	CASSLLQGNEQYF
NA	TRBV6-6	TRBJ1-3	NA	TGTGCCATCGAATCTGGAAACACCATATATTTT	CAIESGNTIYF
NA	TRBV7-6	TRBJ1-6	NA	TGTGCCAGCAGCTTAGTCGGTGGGCCAAGTTATTCACCCCTCCACTTT	CASSLVGGPSYSPLHF
NA	TRBV9	TRBJ1-2	few	TGTGCCAGCAGCGTAGACCCTTTAGGGGGGGGCAAAGTGGATGGCTACACCTTC	CASSVDPLGGGKVDGYTF
TRBD1	TRBV5-4	TRBJ2-7	NA	TGTGCCAGCAGCTTGGACAGGGGGCTCTACGAGCAGTACTTC	CASSLDRGLYEQYF
NA	TRBV6-2/TRBV6-3	TRBJ1-5	NA	TGTGCCAGCAGTCCGGACGGGGGACCGTTTCAGCCCCAGCATTTT	CASSPDGGPFQPQHF
TRBD2	TRBV2	TRBJ2-7	once	TGTGCCAGCAGTGAACTAGCGGGAGGCAGCTACGAGCAGTACTTC	CASSELAGGSYEQYF
TRBD1	TRBV7-2	TRBJ1-2	NA	TGTGCCAGCAGCTTAGCCGGGACAGGGACTCTGGGCTACACCTTC	CASSLAGTGTLGYTF
TRBD2	TRBV6-2/TRBV6-3	TRBJ2-1	NA	TGTGCCAGCAGCAAAAGCGGGAGGGCTAATGAGCAGTTCTTC	CASSKSGRANEQFF
NA	TRBV6-5	TRBJ2-2	few	TGTGCCAGCAGTACCCCGACGGGGGAGCTGTTTTTT	CASSTPTGELFF
TRBD1	TRBV7-9	TRBJ2-5	once	TGTGCCAGCAGCCACAGGACAGGGGGCTTCCAAGAGACCCAGTACTTC	CASSHRTGGFQETQYF
TRBD2	TRBV18	TRBJ2-7	NA	TGTGCCAGCTCACCTAGCGGGGGATACTACGAGCAGTACTTC	CASSPSGGYYEQYF
TRBD1	TRBV6-5	TRBJ1-2	NA	TGTGCCAGCAGGGACAGGGGGCTTATCAACTATGGCTACACCTTC	CASRDRGLINYGYTF
TRBD2	TRBV20-1	TRBJ2-7	few	TGCAGTGCTAGTTCCCTCGGACTAGCGGGGGAGCAGTACTTC	CSASSLGLAGEQYF
NA	TRBV15	TRBJ2-2	NA	TGTGCCACCAGCAGAGGGAGGGGATCCGGGGAGCTGTTTTTT	CATSRGRGSGELFF
NA	TRBV9	TRBJ1-6	NA	TGTGCCAGCAGCGTAGAGGCCAGTACAGGCTCACCCCTCCACTTT	CASSVEASTGSPLHF
NA	TRBV4-3	TRBJ1-2	NA	TGCGCCAGCAGCCAACAGACGCTGGCCAACTATGGCTACACCTTC	CASSQQTLANYGYTF
NA	TRBV19	TRBJ1-3	once	TGTGCCAGTAGACTGAGCTCTGGAAACACCATATATTTT	CASRLSSGNTIYF
NA	TRBV18	TRBJ1-4	NA	TGTGCCAGCTCACCTTCAGCAACTAATGAAAAACTGTTTTTT	CASSPSATNEKLFF
NA	TRBV3-1/TRBV3-2	TRBJ1-5	NA	TGTGCCAGCAGCCAAGAGGGGGATCAGCCCCAGCATTTT	CASSQEGDQPQHF
TRBD1	TRBV6-1	TRBJ1-1	NA	TGTGCCAGCAGTGAAGCGGGACAGCAGAACACTGAAGCTTTCTTT	CASSEAGQQNTEAFF
NA	TRBV3-1/TRBV3-2	TRBJ1-1	NA	TGTGCCAGCAGCCAAGATTCAGAGTTCACTGAAGCTTTCTTT	CASSQDSEFTEAFF
TRBD2	TRBV5-1	TRBJ2-7	NA	TGCGCCAGCAGGCCGGCGGGGGGACTAGCGGGAGGCGAGCAGTACTTC	CASRPAGGLAGGEQYF
NA	TRBV27	TRBJ1-2	NA	TGTGCCAGCAGTCCGCGACGGACTGGCGATGGCTACACCTTC	CASSPRRTGDGYTF
TRBD2	TRBV6-2/TRBV6-3	TRBJ2-5	NA	TGTGCCAGCAGTTACTCCAGCGGGGGGGCTGAAGAGACCCAGTACTTC	CASSYSSGGAEETQYF
NA	TRBV7-9	TRBJ2-1	NA	TGTGCCAGCAGCGCCCACAACCAAAATGAGCAGTTCTTC	CASSAHNQNEQFF
NA	TRBV5-6	TRBJ1-3	NA	TGTGCCAGCAGCCCTGGTCGGGGACACTCTGGAAACACCATATATTTT	CASSPGRGHSGNTIYF
TRBD1	TRBV4-2	TRBJ1-5	NA	TGTGCCAGCAGGTCTACAGGGGGCGATCAGCCCCAGCATTTT	CASRSTGGDQPQHF
NA	TRBV30	TRBJ1-2	once	TGTGCCTGCAAACTGAGACAGTGGGGGTGTAATTATGGCTACACCTTC	CACKLRQWGCNYGYTF
NA	TRBV19	TRBJ1-4	NA	TGTGCCAGTAGTATTAGTCCGTCTGCAACTAATGAAAAACTGTTTTTT	CASSISPSATNEKLFF
NA	TRBV7-9	TRBJ1-4	NA	TGTGCCAGCAGCCCACGAGGGTTTATTGAAAAACTGTTTTTT	CASSPRGFIEKLFF
TRBD1	TRBV5-5	TRBJ2-2	NA	TGTGCCAGCAGCCACATGACAGGGGGCACCGGGGAGCTGTTTTTT	CASSHMTGGTGELFF
NA	TRBV7-9	TRBJ1-3	NA	TGTGCCAGCAGCTTAGGGGGAAACACCATATATTTT	CASSLGGNTIYF
NA	TRBV29-1	TRBJ1-2	NA	TGCAGCGTTGAAGTGGAGCCGAGGGGAAGCTATGGCTACACCTTC	CSVEVEPRGSYGYTF